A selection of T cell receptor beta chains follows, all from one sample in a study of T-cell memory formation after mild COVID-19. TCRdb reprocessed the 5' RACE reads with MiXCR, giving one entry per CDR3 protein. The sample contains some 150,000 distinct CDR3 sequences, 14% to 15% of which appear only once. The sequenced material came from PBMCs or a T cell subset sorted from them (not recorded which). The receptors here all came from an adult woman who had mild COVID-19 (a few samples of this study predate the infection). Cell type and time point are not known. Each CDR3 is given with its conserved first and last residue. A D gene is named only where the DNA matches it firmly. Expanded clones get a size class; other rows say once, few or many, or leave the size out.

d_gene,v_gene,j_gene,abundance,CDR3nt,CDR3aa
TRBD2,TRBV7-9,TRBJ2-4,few,TGTGCCAGCAGCCGAGGGACTAGCGGGGATCAGTACTTC,CASSRGTSGDQYF
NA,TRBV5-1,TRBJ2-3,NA,TGCGCCAGCACCCTTCCAGGGACAGATACGCAGTATTTT,CASTLPGTDTQYF
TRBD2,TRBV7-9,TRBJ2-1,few,TGTGCCAGCAGCTTCCTAGCGGGGGGCAACAATGAGCAGTTCTTC,CASSFLAGGNNEQFF
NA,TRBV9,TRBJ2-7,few,TGTGCCAGCAGCTCCCCATCGCGGTCCTACGAGCAGTACTTC,CASSSPSRSYEQYF
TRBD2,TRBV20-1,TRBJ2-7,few,TGCAGTGCTAGAGGGACTAGAATCTCCTACGAGCAGTACTTC,CSARGTRISYEQYF
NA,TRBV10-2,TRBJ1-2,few,TGCGCCAGCAGGGATACCCATGGCTACACCTTC,CASRDTHGYTF
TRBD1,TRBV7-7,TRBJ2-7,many,TGTGCCAGCAGCTTAGGGTCAGGGACAGGCGGCGAGCAGTACTTC,CASSLGSGTGGEQYF
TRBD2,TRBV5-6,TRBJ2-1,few,TGTGCCAGCAGCCAGAAGCTGACTAGCGGGCCAACCTACAATGAGCAGTTCTTC,CASSQKLTSGPTYNEQFF
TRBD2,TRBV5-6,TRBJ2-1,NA,TGTGCCAGCAGCCCCCGCGTTAGCGGGAGAAGCCCCACTCCGAATGAGCAGTTCTTC,CASSPRVSGRSPTPNEQFF
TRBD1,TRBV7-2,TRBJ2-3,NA,TGTGCCAGCAGCGCCCAGGGGGTACGCACAGATACGCAGTATTTT,CASSAQGVRTDTQYF
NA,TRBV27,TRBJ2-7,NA,TGTGCCAGCAGTTTATCGATCAGGTCCTACGAGCAGTACTTC,CASSLSIRSYEQYF
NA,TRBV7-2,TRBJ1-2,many,TGTGCCAGCAGCTTAGCTACGGAGAACTATGGCTACACCTTC,CASSLATENYGYTF
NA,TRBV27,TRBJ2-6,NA,TGTGCCAGCAGTTTTTATGGGGGGCCTGGGGCCAACGTCCTGACTTTC,CASSFYGGPGANVLTF
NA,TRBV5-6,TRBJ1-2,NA,TGTGCCAGCAGCTGGAGCGGCGGAATTCAGGGGGGCTACACCTTC,CASSWSGGIQGGYTF
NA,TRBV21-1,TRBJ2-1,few,TGTGCCAGCACCCCTGGGGGAGGGTGGAAGTACAATGAGCAGTTCTTC,CASTPGGGWKYNEQFF
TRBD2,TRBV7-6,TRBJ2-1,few,TGTGCCAGCAGCCCGGTGGCTAGCGGGGGTGATGAGCAGTTCTTC,CASSPVASGGDEQFF
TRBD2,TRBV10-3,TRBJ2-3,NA,TGTGCCATCAGTGTTGGATCTCTAGCGGGAGGGCCAGCGGATACGCAGTATTTT,CAISVGSLAGGPADTQYF
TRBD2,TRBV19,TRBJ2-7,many,TGTGCCAGTAGTCATACTAGCGGGATCAACGAGCAGTACTTC,CASSHTSGINEQYF
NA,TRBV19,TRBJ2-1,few,TGTGCCAGTAGTATAGGGGAGTATCATTACAACAATGAGCAGTTCTTC,CASSIGEYHYNNEQFF
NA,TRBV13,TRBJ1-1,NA,TGTGCCAGCAGCTTCATAGGGAACACTGAAGCTTTCTTT,CASSFIGNTEAFF
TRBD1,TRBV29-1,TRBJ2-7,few,TGCAGCGTTACGGACAGGGCTTCCTACGAGCAGTACTTC,CSVTDRASYEQYF
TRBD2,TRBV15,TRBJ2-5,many,TGTGCCACCAGCAGAGATGCGGGAGGGCCAGAGACCCAGTACTTC,CATSRDAGGPETQYF
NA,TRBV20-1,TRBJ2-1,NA,TGCAGTGCTAGGGGACTCGGCAATGAGCAGTTCTTC,CSARGLGNEQFF
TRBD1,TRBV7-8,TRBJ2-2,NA,TGTGCCAGCAGCTACGGGACAGGGGCGCCCGGGGAGCTGTTTTTT,CASSYGTGAPGELFF
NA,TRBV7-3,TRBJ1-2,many,TGTGCCAGCAGCCCATCAACAGGGAACTATGGCTACACCTTC,CASSPSTGNYGYTF
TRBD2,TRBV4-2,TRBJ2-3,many,TGTGCCAGCAGCCACTATGGGACTAGCGGGGGGATTAGCACAGATACGCAGTATTTT,CASSHYGTSGGISTDTQYF